This T cell receptor beta chain appears in the sequencing data of a study of T cell clones after liver transplantation. Study at large: Until 12-24 months post-transplant, subjects got standard immunosuppression and no induction.

With respect to this clone: Its matching antigen is unknown.

Proliferating CFSE-low MLR cells were sequenced to define alloreactive TCRbeta sequences. J lost 2 bases, V lost 4 bases, and 2 bases had no gene match. CDR1 KGHSH and CDR2 LQKENI come from the germline V gene. The CDR3 length is 13 residues. Repertoires were generated with immunoSEQ multiplex PCR, while TCRdb's copy carries only in-frame clones and drops some. The sample yields around 4,800 clones, 27% seen once. Sequencing was performed on CD4+ T cells from cultured PBMCs. The chain carries TRBV18 and TRBJ2-7; TRBD1 aligns across 7 bases. The origin of this receptor is a human patient who received a liver transplant. Among the T cells, some may be from the graft donor. The CDR3 loop reads CASSQGQTYEQYF. CDR3 sequence (DNA): TGTGCCAGCTCACAGGGACAGACCTACGAGCAGTACTTC.